These 13 T cell receptor beta chains were all obtained from the same sample, sequenced in a study of blood T cell repertoires in COVID-19 (dated by TCRdb to 2018 to 2021). The library was generated by the immunoSEQ multiplex PCR assay. TCRdb obtained this table from immuneACCESS and retained in-frame rearrangements with V and J assigned. These tables miss some clones; where compared with another copy, unresolved V genes account for less than half of the shortfall, and the remainder is unexplained. The sample profile shows over 100,000 clones; about 87% of them were found once. 2% to 3% of the sample lies in the top ten. Material for sequencing was peripheral blood. The receptors derive from a man aged 50-60 years with active COVID-19.

This rearrangement joins TRBV11-3 to TRBJ2-1, with 8 bases that match TRBD2. This CDR3 spans 15 amino acids. V trimming: 1 base; J trimming: 4 bases; junction bases outside the gene matches: 3. Germline values: CDR1 SGHNT, CDR2 YENEEA. CDR3: CASSLGRGDYNEQFF. DNA of the CDR3: TGTGCCAGCAGCTTAGGGCGGGGGGATTACAATGAGCAGTTCTTC.

The chain links TRBV10-3 to TRBJ1-1, with 8 nucleotides matching TRBD1. In germline, CDR1 is ENHRY, CDR2 SYGVKD. With 6 bases clipped from V and 6 bases from J, the junction kept 15 bases outside the gene matches. The CDR3 is 16 residues long. DNA for the CDR3: TGTGCCATCAGCAAAACAGGGGGGAGGGCTGGCTCTGAAGCTTTCTTT. Residues: CAISKTGGRAGSEAFF.

The chain couples TRBV5-1 to TRBJ1-5; 7 positions agree with TRBD1. Germline V lookup: CDR1 SGHRS, CDR2 YFSETQ. The CDR3 covers 15 residues. With 4 bases clipped from V and 4 bases from J, the junction kept 8 bases outside the gene matches. This CDR3 is CASSPGDSINQPQHF. As DNA, the CDR3 is TGCGCCAGCAGCCCTGGGGACAGCATTAATCAGCCCCAGCATTTT.

This clone was seen only once. V is TRBV6-4 and J is TRBJ2-3; the match to TRBD2 covers 9 bases. The germline V gene encodes CDR1 MRHNA and CDR2 SNTAGT. The CDR3 length is 18 residues. Trimming took 3 bases from V and 1 from J; bases not matched to a gene: 11. CDR3 bases: TGTGCCAGCAGTGAGATAGCGGGGGCCTCCGTAGGCACAGATACGCAGTATTTT. This sequence encodes CASSEIAGASVGTDTQYF.

V usage is TRBV4-2 and J usage is TRBJ2-2; D is unresolved. This CDR3 region has 15 residues. Trimming removed 1 base at V and 0 bases at J, with 6 bases between. The germline V gene has CDR1 LGHNA and CDR2 YNFKEQ. The CDR3 is CASSQGHTNTGELFF. The CDR3 nucleotides read TGTGCCAGCAGCCAAGGCCACACGAACACCGGGGAGCTGTTTTTT.

V usage is TRBV3-1 (or the pseudogene TRBV3-2) and J usage is TRBJ1-5, with 10 bases that match TRBD1. The CDR3 has 14 residues. Per the germline V gene, CDR1 is LGHDT and CDR2 is YNNKEL (reference sequence). Trimming at V came to 4 bases and at J to 6 bases, leaving 3 bases not matched to a gene. CDR3 DNA sequence: TGTGCCAGCAGCCTTAGACAGGGGGCTCAGCCCCAGCATTTT. It translates to CASSLRQGAQPQHF.

The gene calls are TRBV4-1 and TRBJ2-2; tentative D call: TRBD1 (6 bases). Per the germline V gene, CDR1 is MGHRA and CDR2 is YSYEKL. This CDR3 comprises 20 residues. Trimming removed 4 bases from V and 3 bases from J, with 27 bases in between. The CDR3 region is CASSRKRTRDTEMDTGELFF. The CDR3 region has the DNA TGCGCCAGCAGCCGCAAACGAACCCGGGACACCGAAATGGACACCGGGGAGCTGTTTTTT.

This clone occurred a few times. This rearrangement joins TRBV5-5 to TRBJ1-1; D may be TRBD1 (5 bases). Trimming removed 0 bases from V and 4 bases from J, with 13 bases in between. CDR1 is SGHKS and CDR2 is YYEKEE in the germline V gene (reference sequence). This CDR3 has 15 amino acids. CDR3 DNA sequence: TGTGCCAGCAGCTTGGCCTTTGGACAATTCACTGAAGCTTTCTTT. Translation: CASSLAFGQFTEAFF.

V is TRBV7-9 and J is TRBJ1-4; D ambiguous. Germline lookup yields CDR1 SEHNR and CDR2 FQNEAQ (reference sequence). This CDR3 contains 14 residues. Trimming removed 2 bases from V and 0 bases from J, with 4 bases in between. CDR3 residues: CASSLTSTNEKLFF. The CDR3 DNA sequence: TGTGCCAGCAGCTTAACTTCAACTAATGAAAAACTGTTTTTT.

The V call is TRBV30, the J call TRBJ2-4, with 10 bases identical to TRBD2. J was trimmed by 4 bases and V by 0 bases; bases with no gene match: 6. Germline-derived CDR1 and CDR2 are GTSNPN and SVGIG (reference sequence). This CDR3 has 16 amino acids. The CDR3 spells CAWSVESGGVKNIQYF. CDR3 DNA sequence: TGTGCCTGGAGTGTTGAGAGCGGGGGGGTAAAAAACATTCAGTACTTC.

The chain uses TRBV7-9 and TRBJ1-2; tentatively, D is TRBD1 (6 bases). This CDR3 contains 18 residues. Germline CDR1 and CDR2: SEHNR and FQNEAQ (reference sequence). Trimming took off 2 bases at V and 6 bases at J, with 25 bases between the two ends. The CDR3 DNA follows: TGTGCCAGCAGCTTACTTTACACCCCAGGGTACGCAGGGGATGGCTACACCTTC. Translation: CASSLLYTPGYAGDGYTF.

The chain carries TRBV27 and TRBJ2-3, with 8 bases aligning to TRBD2. With 6 bases clipped from V and 4 bases from J, the junction kept 18 bases outside the gene matches. CDR3 length: 18 amino acids. Germline CDR1 is MNHEY and CDR2 is SMNVEV (reference sequence). Here the CDR3 DNA reads TGTGCCAGCAGCCCCATCCCCCCTCGGGAGCGGGGGTCAGATACGCAGTATTTT. The encoded protein is CASSPIPPRERGSDTQYF.

The chain uses TRBV5-5 and TRBJ2-3, with 12 nucleotides matching TRBD2. CDR1 SGHKS and CDR2 YYEKEE come from the germline V gene (reference sequence). The V segment lost 4 bases and the J segment 4 bases; nucleotides outside the gene matches: 10. This CDR3 is 17 amino acids long. CDR3: CASSPTPSGGAADTQYF. The CDR3 nucleotides read TGTGCCAGCAGCCCCACACCTAGCGGGGGGGCCGCAGATACGCAGTATTTT.